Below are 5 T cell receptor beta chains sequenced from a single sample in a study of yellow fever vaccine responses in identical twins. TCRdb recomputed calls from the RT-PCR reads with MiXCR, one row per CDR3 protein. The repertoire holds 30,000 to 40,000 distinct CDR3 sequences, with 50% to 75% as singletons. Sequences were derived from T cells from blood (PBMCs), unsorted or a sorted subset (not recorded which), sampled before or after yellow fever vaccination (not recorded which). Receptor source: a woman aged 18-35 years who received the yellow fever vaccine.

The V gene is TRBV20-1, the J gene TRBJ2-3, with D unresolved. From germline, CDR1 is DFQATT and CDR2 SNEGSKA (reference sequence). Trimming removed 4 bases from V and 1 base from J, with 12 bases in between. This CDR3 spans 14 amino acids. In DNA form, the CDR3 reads TGCAGTGCTACCGATGAGCTACGCACAGATACGCAGTATTTT. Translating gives CSATDELRTDTQYF.

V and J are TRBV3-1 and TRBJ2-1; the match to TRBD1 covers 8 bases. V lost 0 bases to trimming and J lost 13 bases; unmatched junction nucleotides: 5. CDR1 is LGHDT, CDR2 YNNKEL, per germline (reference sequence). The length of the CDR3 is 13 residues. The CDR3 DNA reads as TGTGCCAGCAGCCAAGATTTGACAGGGGTTCAGTTCTTC. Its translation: CASSQDLTGVQFF.

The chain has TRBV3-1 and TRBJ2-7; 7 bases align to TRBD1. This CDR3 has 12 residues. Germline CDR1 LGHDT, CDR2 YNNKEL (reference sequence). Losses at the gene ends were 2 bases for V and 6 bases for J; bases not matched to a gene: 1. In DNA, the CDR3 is TGTGCCAGCAGCCAACACAGGGGCGAGCAGTACGTC. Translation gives CASSQHRGEQYV.

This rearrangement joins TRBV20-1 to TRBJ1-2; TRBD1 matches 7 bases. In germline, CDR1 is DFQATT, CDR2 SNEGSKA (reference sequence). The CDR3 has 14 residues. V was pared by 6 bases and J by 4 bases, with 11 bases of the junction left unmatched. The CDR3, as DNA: TGCAGTGCCCCAGCCGGACAGGCTGGCTATGGCTACACCTTC. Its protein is CSAPAGQAGYGYTF.

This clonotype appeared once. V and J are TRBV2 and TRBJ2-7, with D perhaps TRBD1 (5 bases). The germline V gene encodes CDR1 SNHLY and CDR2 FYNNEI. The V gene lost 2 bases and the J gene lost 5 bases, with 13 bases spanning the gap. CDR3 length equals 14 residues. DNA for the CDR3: TGTGCCAGCAGTGAACGCAGGGCGAAAAACGAGCAGTACTTC. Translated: CASSERRAKNEQYF. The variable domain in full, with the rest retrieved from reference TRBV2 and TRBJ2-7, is EPEVTQTPSHQVTQMGQEVILRCVPISNHLYFYWYRQILGQKVEFLVSFYNNEISEKSEIFDDQFSVERPDGSNFTLKIRSTKLEDSAMYFCASSERRAKNEQYFGPGTRLTVT.